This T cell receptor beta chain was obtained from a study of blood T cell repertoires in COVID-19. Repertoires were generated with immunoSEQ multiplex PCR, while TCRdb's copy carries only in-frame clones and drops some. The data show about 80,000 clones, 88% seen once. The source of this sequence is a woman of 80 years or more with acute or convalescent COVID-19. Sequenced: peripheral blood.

DNA for the CDR3: TGTGCCAGCAGCCAAGATTTCGGGAGGGCTTTCCCTGAAGCTTTCTTT. Translated: CASSQDFGRAFPEAFF. V is TRBV14 and J is TRBJ1-1, with D uncertain. Trimming pared 0 bases from V and 6 bases from J, leaving 17 bases between. The CDR3 covers 16 residues. The germline V gene has CDR1 SGHDN and CDR2 FVKESK.